Presented here are 6 T cell receptor beta chains from one specimen sequenced in a study of shared clonotypes between healthy human individuals. Clones were read by immunoSEQ multiplex PCR, and TCRdb kept only the in-frame ones, dropping some. The sample lists 1,400,000 or so clones; approximately 98.5% were seen once. Sequencing input: naive CD4+ T cells sorted from blood. Specified subset: CD45RA+ positively selected. These receptors all stem from a young man in good health.

This chain links TRBV6-1 with TRBJ1-5; 11 bases agree with TRBD1. V trimming: 4 bases; J trimming: 2 bases; junction bases outside the gene matches: 4. The V gene's germline CDR1 is MNHNS and CDR2 SASEGT. The CDR3 contains 16 residues. CDR3 protein: CASSGWDRGGNQPQHF. The DNA for the CDR3 is TGTGCCAGCAGTGGATGGGACAGGGGGGGCAATCAGCCCCAGCATTTT.

In its sample, this clone was seen once. The rearrangement joins TRBV27 to TRBJ2-1; 7 positions match TRBD2. V shed 6 bases, J shed 8 bases, and the junction held 10 bases outside the gene matches. Germline loops: CDR1 MNHEY, CDR2 SMNVEV (reference sequence). CDR3 length: 14 amino acids. In DNA, the CDR3 is TGTGCCAGCAGAGAAACGGGACTAAGAGATGAGCAGTTCTTC. The encoded protein is CASRETGLRDEQFF.

The chain joins TRBV5-1 to TRBJ2-1; D possibly corresponds to TRBD2 (5 bases). The CDR3 is 13 amino acids. V lost 4 bases and J lost 7, with 12 bases in between. Germline assignment: CDR1 SGHRS and CDR2 YFSETQ. The CDR3 DNA reads as TGCGCCAGCAGCCTATGGACTGAAAATGAGCAGTTCTTC. It yields the protein CASSLWTENEQFF.

The chain carries TRBV27 and TRBJ1-1, with TRBD1 identical over 7 bases. Germline CDR1 is MNHEY and CDR2 is SMNVEV (reference sequence). The V gene end was trimmed by 3 bases and the J gene end by 4 bases; junction bases not matched to a gene: 5. This CDR3 is 14 amino acids long. The CDR3: CASSFEGASTEAFF. As DNA, the CDR3 is TGTGCCAGCAGTTTTGAGGGGGCGAGCACTGAAGCTTTCTTT.

This chain joins TRBV4-1 and TRBJ2-1; 9 bases are shared with TRBD1. CDR3 length: 17 residues. J was trimmed by 8 bases and V by 2 bases; bases with no gene match: 13. The germline V gene has CDR1 MGHRA and CDR2 YSYEKL. CDR3 bases: TGCGCCAGCAGCCAAACACCGGGACAGGGAATAGTCGATGAGCAGTTCTTC. It yields the protein CASSQTPGQGIVDEQFF.

The chain recombines TRBV2 with TRBJ2-1; D remains ambiguous. This CDR3 is 13 amino acids long. Germline loops: CDR1 SNHLY, CDR2 FYNNEI. Trimming stripped 2 bases from V and 1 base from J, with 3 bases between. The CDR3 coding sequence is TGTGCCAGCAGTGAAACGTCCTACAATGAGCAGTTCTTC. It yields the protein CASSETSYNEQFF.